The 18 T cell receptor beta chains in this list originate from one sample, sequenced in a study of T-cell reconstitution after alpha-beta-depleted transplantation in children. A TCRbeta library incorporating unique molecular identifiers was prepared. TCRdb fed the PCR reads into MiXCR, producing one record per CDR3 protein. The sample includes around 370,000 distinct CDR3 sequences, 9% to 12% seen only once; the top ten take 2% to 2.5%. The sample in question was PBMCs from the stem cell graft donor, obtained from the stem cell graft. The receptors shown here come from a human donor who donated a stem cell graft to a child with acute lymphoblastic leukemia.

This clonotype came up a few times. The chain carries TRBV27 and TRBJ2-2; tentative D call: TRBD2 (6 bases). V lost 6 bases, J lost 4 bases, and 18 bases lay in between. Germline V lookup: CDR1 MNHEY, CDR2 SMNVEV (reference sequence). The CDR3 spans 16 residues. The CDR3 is CASSHPWVGGTGELFF. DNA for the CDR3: TGTGCCAGCAGCCATCCGTGGGTGGGGGGCACCGGGGAGCTGTTTTTT.

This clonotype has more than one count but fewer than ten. In DNA form, the CDR3 reads TGTGCCAGCAGTTTCTCGGACAGCTACGAGCAGTACTTC. Translated, it gives CASSFSDSYEQYF. This rearrangement joins TRBV27 to TRBJ2-7; D possibly corresponds to TRBD1 (6 bases). The CDR3 consists of 13 residues. Germline-derived CDR1 and CDR2 are MNHEY and SMNVEV (reference sequence). Trimming pared 3 bases from V and 3 bases from J, leaving 9 bases between.

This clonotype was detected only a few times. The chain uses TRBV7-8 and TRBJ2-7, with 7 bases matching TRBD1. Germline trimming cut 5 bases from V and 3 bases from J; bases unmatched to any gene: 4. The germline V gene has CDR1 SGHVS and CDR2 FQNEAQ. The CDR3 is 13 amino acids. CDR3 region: CASSVWTGYEQYF. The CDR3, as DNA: TGTGCCAGCAGCGTATGGACAGGCTACGAGCAGTACTTC.

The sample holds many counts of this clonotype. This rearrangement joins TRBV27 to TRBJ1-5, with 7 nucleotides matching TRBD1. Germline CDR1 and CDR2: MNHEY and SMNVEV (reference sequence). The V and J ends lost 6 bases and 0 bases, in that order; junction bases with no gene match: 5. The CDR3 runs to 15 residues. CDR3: CASRTGTYSNQPQHF. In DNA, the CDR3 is TGTGCCAGCAGGACAGGGACTTATAGCAATCAGCCCCAGCATTTT.

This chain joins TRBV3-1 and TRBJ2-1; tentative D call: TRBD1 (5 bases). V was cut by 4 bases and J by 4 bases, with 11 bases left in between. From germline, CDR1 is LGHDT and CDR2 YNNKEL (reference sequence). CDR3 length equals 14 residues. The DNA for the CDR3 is TGTGCCAGCAGCCCTGAAGGGGTTTACAATGAGCAGTTCTTC. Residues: CASSPEGVYNEQFF.

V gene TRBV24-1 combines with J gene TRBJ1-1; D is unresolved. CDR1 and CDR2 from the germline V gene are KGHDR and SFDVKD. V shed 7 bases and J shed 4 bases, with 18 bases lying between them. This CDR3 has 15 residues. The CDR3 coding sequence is TGTGCCACCAGACCAGATGGGCCCTTTCCCACTGAAGCTTTCTTT. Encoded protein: CATRPDGPFPTEAFF.

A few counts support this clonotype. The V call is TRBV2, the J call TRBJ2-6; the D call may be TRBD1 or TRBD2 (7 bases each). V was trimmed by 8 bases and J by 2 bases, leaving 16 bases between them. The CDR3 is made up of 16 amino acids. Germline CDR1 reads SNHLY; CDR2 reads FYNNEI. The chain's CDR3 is CASVQGGEAGANVLTF. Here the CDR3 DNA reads TGTGCCAGCGTTCAGGGGGGGGAGGCTGGGGCCAACGTCCTGACTTTC. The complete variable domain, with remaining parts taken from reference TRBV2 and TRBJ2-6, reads EPEVTQTPSHQVTQMGQEVILRCVPISNHLYFYWYRQILGQKVEFLVSFYNNEISEKSEIFDDQFSVERPDGSNFTLKIRSTKLEDSAMYFCASVQGGEAGANVLTFGAGSRLTVL.

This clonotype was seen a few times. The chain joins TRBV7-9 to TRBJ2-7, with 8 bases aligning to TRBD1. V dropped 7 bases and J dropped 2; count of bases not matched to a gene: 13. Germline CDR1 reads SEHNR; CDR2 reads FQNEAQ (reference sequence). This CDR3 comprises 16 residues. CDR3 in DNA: TGTGCCAGCACAAGCCAGACAGGGGCACCTACCTACGAGCAGTACTTC. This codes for CASTSQTGAPTYEQYF.

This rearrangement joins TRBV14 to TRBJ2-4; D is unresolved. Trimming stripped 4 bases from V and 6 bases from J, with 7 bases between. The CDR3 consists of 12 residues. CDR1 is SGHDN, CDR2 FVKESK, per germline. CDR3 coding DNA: TGTGCCAGCAGCCCGGACGGAAACATTCAGTACTTC. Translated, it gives CASSPDGNIQYF.

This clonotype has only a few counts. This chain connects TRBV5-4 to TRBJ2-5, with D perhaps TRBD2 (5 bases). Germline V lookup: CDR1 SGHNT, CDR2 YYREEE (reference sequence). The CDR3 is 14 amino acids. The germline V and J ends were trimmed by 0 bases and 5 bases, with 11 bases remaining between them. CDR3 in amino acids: CASSLVGTSETQYF. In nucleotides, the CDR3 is TGTGCCAGCAGCTTGGTTGGCACTAGTGAGACCCAGTACTTC.

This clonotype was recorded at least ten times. The CDR3 sequence is CSVEPDWYQETQYF. DNA of the CDR3: TGCAGCGTTGAACCTGACTGGTACCAAGAGACCCAGTACTTC. The chain joins TRBV29-1 to TRBJ2-5; D gene ambiguous. CDR3 length: 14 residues. Germline V CDR1 and CDR2: SQVTM, ANQGSEA. The V gene lost 2 bases and the J gene lost 0 bases, with 10 bases spanning the gap.

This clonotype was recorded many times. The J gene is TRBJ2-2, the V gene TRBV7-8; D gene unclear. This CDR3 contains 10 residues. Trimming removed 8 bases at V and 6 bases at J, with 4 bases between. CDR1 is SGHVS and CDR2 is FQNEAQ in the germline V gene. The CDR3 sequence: CASGAGELFF. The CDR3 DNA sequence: TGTGCCAGCGGGGCCGGGGAGCTGTTTTTT.

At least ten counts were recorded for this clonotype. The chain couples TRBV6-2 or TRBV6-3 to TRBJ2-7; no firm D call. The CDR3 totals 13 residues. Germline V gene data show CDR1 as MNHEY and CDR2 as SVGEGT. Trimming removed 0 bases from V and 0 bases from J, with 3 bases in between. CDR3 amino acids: CASSYSSSYEQYF. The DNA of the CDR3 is TGTGCCAGCAGTTACTCAAGCTCCTACGAGCAGTACTTC.

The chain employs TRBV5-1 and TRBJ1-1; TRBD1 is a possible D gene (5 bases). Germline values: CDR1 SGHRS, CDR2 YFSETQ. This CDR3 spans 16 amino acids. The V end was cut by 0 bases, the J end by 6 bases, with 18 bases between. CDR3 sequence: CASSLGDDWGRAEAFF. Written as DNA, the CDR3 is TGCGCCAGCAGCTTGGGGGATGACTGGGGGAGGGCTGAAGCTTTCTTT.

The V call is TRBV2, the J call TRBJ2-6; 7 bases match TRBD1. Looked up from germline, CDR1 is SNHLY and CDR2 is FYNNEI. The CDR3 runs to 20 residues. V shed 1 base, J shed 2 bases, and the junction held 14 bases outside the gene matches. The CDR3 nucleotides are TGTGCCAGCAGTGAAGGTGCTGGCGGCAGGGGGAAAGCTGGGGCCAACGTCCTGACTTTC. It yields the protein CASSEGAGGRGKAGANVLTF.

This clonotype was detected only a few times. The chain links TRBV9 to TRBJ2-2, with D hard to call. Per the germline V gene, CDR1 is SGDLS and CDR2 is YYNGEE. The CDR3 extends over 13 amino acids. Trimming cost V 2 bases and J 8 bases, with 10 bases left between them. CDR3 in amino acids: CASSVPGVGELFF. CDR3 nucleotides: TGTGCCAGCAGCGTCCCTGGGGTGGGGGAGCTGTTTTTT.

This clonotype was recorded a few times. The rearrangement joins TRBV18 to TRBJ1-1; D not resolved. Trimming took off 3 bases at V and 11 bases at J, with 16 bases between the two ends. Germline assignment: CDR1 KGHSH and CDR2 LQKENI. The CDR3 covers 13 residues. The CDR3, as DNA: TGTGCCAGCTCACCCCCGGCAGACCGCGGGGCTTTCTTT. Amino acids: CASSPPADRGAFF.

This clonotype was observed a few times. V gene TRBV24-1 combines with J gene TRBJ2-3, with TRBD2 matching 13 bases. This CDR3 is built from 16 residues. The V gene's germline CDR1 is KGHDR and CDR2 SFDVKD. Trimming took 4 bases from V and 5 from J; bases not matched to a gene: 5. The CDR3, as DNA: TGTGCCACCAGTGACAGCACTAGCGGGAGGGTAGATACGCAGTATTTT. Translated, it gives CATSDSTSGRVDTQYF.